This T cell receptor (beta chain) is drawn from a study of blood T cells in healthy people across ages. Study observations and caveats: Measured against age, TCR beta diversity per million T cells decreased in a roughly linear manner.

CDR1 SNHLY and CDR2 FYNNEI come from the germline V gene. The CDR3 covers 14 residues. The ends lost 8 bases at V and 3 bases at J; junction bases unmatched: 6. Alongside a J-beta primer mix, a sample-barcoded 5' primer served in a second PCR lasting roughly 6 to 12 cycles. TCRdb independently ran MiXCR on the 5' RACE reads; one entry per CDR3 protein. The sample records about 670,000 distinct CDR3 sequences, less than 45% being singletons. Each donor supplied 8 to 10 milliliters of peripheral blood. With regard to this clonotype: Its antigen is not identified.

The specimen sequenced was blood. The TCR originated in an elderly man in good health. This chain joins TRBV2 and TRBJ2-3; 9 bases map to TRBD2. In DNA, the CDR3 is TGTGCCAGCGCCCAGCGGGGGGCTACAGATACGCAGTATTTT. As protein: CASAQRGATDTQYF.